These 29 T cell receptor beta chains share one sample of origin, sequenced in a study of cytomegalovirus exposure and HLA in healthy donors. The primer mix had 60 Vbeta and 13 Jbeta primers. The assay was immunoSEQ multiplex PCR, and TCRdb's table has in-frame clones only and misses some. The top ten clones hold 6.3% of a sample with around 170,000 clones, roughly 80% of them seen once. Sequencing was done on a sample of PBMCs. The receptor set was obtained from a man in his forties in good health and CMV-seropositive.

The chain is built from TRBV15 and TRBJ1-5; TRBD1 matches 9 bases. This CDR3 has 15 amino acids. CDR1 is LNHNV and CDR2 is YYDKDF in the germline V gene (reference sequence). The V and J ends lost 3 bases and 6 bases, in that order; junction bases with no gene match: 6. The CDR3 DNA follows: TGTGCCACCAGCAGGGGAGACAGGGGGAGTCAGCCCCAGCATTTT. Protein product: CATSRGDRGSQPQHF.

V usage is TRBV28 and J usage is TRBJ1-2; D perhaps matches TRBD1 (6 bases). The CDR3 has 15 amino acids. Deletions cut 5 bases from V and 4 bases from J, with 17 bases between. Looked up from germline, CDR1 is MDHEN and CDR2 is SYDVKM. CDR3 sequence (DNA): TGTGCCAGCAGTACCTTTGCAGGGGACGGCTATGGCTACACCTTC. Translating gives CASSTFAGDGYGYTF.

The chain has TRBV4-2 and TRBJ2-5; maybe TRBD1 (5 bases). V dropped 1 base and J dropped 1 base, with 7 bases sitting between them. The CDR3 spans 14 residues. In germline, CDR1 is LGHNA, CDR2 YNFKEQ. CDR3 DNA sequence: TGTGCCAGCAGCCAAGGGGGCCCCCAAGAGACCCAGTACTTC. Translated, it gives CASSQGGPQETQYF.

The chain combines TRBV30 with TRBJ2-5; 8 bases are shared with TRBD2. Trimming removed 3 bases from V and 1 base from J; junction bases left unmatched: 4. This CDR3 has 14 residues. Germline V CDR1 and CDR2: GTSNPN, SVGIG (reference sequence). CDR3 protein: CAWSGGAFQETQYF. The CDR3 DNA reads as TGTGCCTGGAGCGGGGGGGCTTTCCAAGAGACCCAGTACTTC. Using reference TRBV30 and TRBJ2-5 for the parts outside the CDR3, the full variable domain is SQTIHQWPATLVQPVGSPLSLECTVEGTSNPNLYWYRQAAGRGLQLLFYSVGIGQISSEVPQNLSASRPQDRQFILSSKKLLLSDSGFYLCAWSGGAFQETQYFGPGTRLLVL.

The chain couples TRBV19 to TRBJ2-4; D may be TRBD1 (6 bases). Trimming pared 7 bases from V and 1 base from J, leaving 14 bases between. The CDR3 is 15 residues long. Germline V gene data show CDR1 as LNHDA and CDR2 as SQIVND (reference sequence). This CDR3 is CASNPQGMAKNIQYF. In DNA form, the CDR3 reads TGTGCCAGTAACCCACAGGGTATGGCCAAAAACATTCAGTACTTC.

J is TRBJ2-3 and V is TRBV9, with TRBD1 identical over 7 bases. V lost 0 bases to trimming and J lost 5 bases; unmatched junction nucleotides: 3. This CDR3 is built from 14 residues. CDR1 is SGDLS and CDR2 is YYNGEE in the germline V gene. This CDR3 reads CASSVGAGGDTQYF. The CDR3 DNA sequence: TGTGCCAGCAGCGTAGGTGCAGGGGGAGATACGCAGTATTTT.

This chain joins TRBV11-1 and TRBJ2-1; 7 bases are shared with TRBD2. The CDR3 covers 14 residues. Per the germline V gene, CDR1 is SGHAT and CDR2 is FQDESV (reference sequence). With V trimmed by 5 bases and J by 4 bases, 5 bases remained unmatched. The CDR3 is CASSIRGGYNEQFF. CDR3 bases: TGTGCCAGCAGCATCCGCGGGGGATACAATGAGCAGTTCTTC.

This clone has only one observation. The chain is built from TRBV9 and TRBJ1-2; 9 nucleotides agree with TRBD1. CDR3 length equals 16 residues. Germline V gene lookup returns CDR1 SGDLS and CDR2 YYNGEE. Losses at the gene ends were 2 bases for V and 8 bases for J; bases not matched to a gene: 13. The CDR3 region is CASSVGPGTGSGGYTF. DNA for the CDR3: TGTGCCAGCAGCGTCGGTCCCGGGACAGGGTCGGGCGGCTACACCTTC.

This chain links TRBV27 with TRBJ1-1, with D unresolved. The V gene's germline CDR1 is MNHEY and CDR2 SMNVEV (reference sequence). Trimming pared 7 bases from V and 4 bases from J, leaving 22 bases between. The CDR3 contains 16 residues. The CDR3 loop is CASTATGIGEGTEAFF. The CDR3 nucleotides read TGTGCCAGCACCGCTACTGGGATCGGCGAGGGCACTGAAGCTTTCTTT.

The CDR3 bases are TGTGCCAGCAGCCAGGGGGGTTACAATGAGCAGTTCTTC. Protein product: CASSQGGYNEQFF. The J gene is TRBJ2-1, the V gene TRBV13, with a weak D call TRBD1 (7 bases). V lost 5 bases to trimming and J lost 4 bases, with 9 bases between them. Per germline, CDR1 PRHDT and CDR2 FYEKMQ (reference sequence). The CDR3 spans 13 residues.

On this clone itself: This specimen includes other DNA sequences encoding the same CDR3. This chain links TRBV9 with TRBJ1-3; D not certain. The CDR3 has 15 amino acids. V lost 0 bases and J lost 0, with 7 bases in between. Germline loops: CDR1 SGDLS, CDR2 YYNGEE. The CDR3 nucleotides read TGTGCCAGCAGCGTAGGCGGGTCCTCTGGAAACACCATATATTTT. Translation: CASSVGGSSGNTIYF.

V usage is TRBV4-3 and J usage is TRBJ2-1, with unresolved D. Trimming took off 3 bases at V and 3 bases at J, with 6 bases between the two ends. The CDR3 spans 13 residues. The V gene's germline CDR1 is LGHNA and CDR2 YSLEER. CDR3 region: CASSHRLYNEQFF. The CDR3 bases are TGCGCCAGCAGCCATCGACTCTACAATGAGCAGTTCTTC.

The chain has TRBV5-8 and TRBJ1-5; 8 nucleotides align to TRBD1. The CDR3 loop spans 15 amino acids. Germline lookup yields CDR1 SGHTS and CDR2 YDEGEE. After removal of 0 bases from V and 4 bases from J, the junction contained 3 bases not matched to a gene. CDR3 sequence: CASSLGTGRNQPQHF. In DNA, the CDR3 is TGTGCCAGCAGCTTGGGGACAGGGAGGAATCAGCCCCAGCATTTT. The whole variable domain, remainder taken from reference TRBV5-8 and TRBJ1-5, is EAGVTQSPTHLIKTRGQQATLRCSPISGHTSVYWYQQALGLGLQFLLWYDEGEERNRGNFPPRFSGRQFPNYSSELNVNALELEDSALYLCASSLGTGRNQPQHFGDGTRLSIL.

Details on this clone: Other DNA sequences of this sample code for an identical CDR3. This chain links TRBV20-1 with TRBJ2-7, with D uncertain. The CDR3 has 11 residues. In germline, CDR1 is DFQATT, CDR2 SNEGSKA (reference sequence). The V gene lost 1 base and the J gene lost 3 bases, with 4 bases spanning the gap. In DNA, the CDR3 is TGCAGTGCTAGAGCGGGCTACGAGCAGTACTTC. Translation: CSARAGYEQYF.

V and J are TRBV6-1 and TRBJ1-5; D may be TRBD1 (6 bases). V lost 8 bases to trimming and J lost 6 bases, with 17 bases between them. The CDR3 consists of 14 residues. CDR1 and CDR2 from the germline V gene are MNHNS and SASEGT. The CDR3 DNA is TGTGCCAGCTGGGGCGGGGGCAACGCTCAGCCCCAGCATTTT. It is translated as CASWGGGNAQPQHF.

The V gene is TRBV7-2, the J gene TRBJ1-2; a possible D gene is TRBD1 (6 bases). Germline V gene lookup returns CDR1 SGHTA and CDR2 FQGNSA. The V end lost 1 base, the J end lost 5 bases, and 11 bases lay between the germline ends. The CDR3 runs 14 residues. The CDR3 here is CASSLVGARYGYTF. The CDR3 DNA follows: TGTGCCAGCAGCTTAGTGGGGGCCAGATATGGCTACACCTTC.

J is TRBJ2-5 and V is TRBV2, with TRBD1 as a possible D gene (5 bases). Germline CDR1 is SNHLY and CDR2 is FYNNEI. The CDR3 length is 12 residues. Trimming left V 4 bases short and J 3 bases short, with 6 bases between. CDR3 residues: CASSGQKETQYF. CDR3 sequence (DNA): TGTGCCAGCAGTGGACAGAAAGAGACCCAGTACTTC.

The rearrangement links TRBV28 to TRBJ2-3; 8 positions match TRBD1. V gave up 8 bases and J gave up 5 bases; unmatched junction bases: 3. Germline values: CDR1 MDHEN, CDR2 SYDVKM. The CDR3 is 12 amino acids. CDR3 amino acids: CASEQGGDTQYF. CDR3 coding DNA: TGTGCCAGCGAACAGGGGGGAGATACGCAGTATTTT. Filled out from reference TRBV28 and TRBJ2-3, the complete variable domain reads DVKVTQSSRYLVKRTGEKVFLECVQDMDHENMFWYRQDPGLGLRLIYFSYDVKMKEKGDIPEGYSVSREKKERFSLILESASTNQTSMYLCASEQGGDTQYFGPGTRLTVL.

The genes are TRBV9 and TRBJ2-5; 12 nucleotides match TRBD2. Germline V CDR1 and CDR2: SGDLS, YYNGEE. Trimming cost V 0 bases and J 5 bases; bases outside gene matches: 8. CDR3 size: 17 residues. The CDR3 DNA is TGTGCCAGCAGCGTAGGCCAACTAGCGGGGGGCGGGGAGACCCAGTACTTC. Translating gives CASSVGQLAGGGETQYF.

J is TRBJ1-2 and V is TRBV5-1; no firm D call. Germline V gene lookup returns CDR1 SGHRS and CDR2 YFSETQ. This CDR3 has 17 residues. The V and J ends lost 1 base and 0 bases respectively, with 16 bases between them. CDR3 residues: CASSLNTGTAANYGYTF. The CDR3 DNA follows: TGCGCCAGCAGCTTGAATACGGGAACGGCCGCTAACTATGGCTACACCTTC.

This chain links TRBV5-6 with TRBJ2-5, with D maybe TRBD1 (7 bases). The V gene lost 1 base and the J gene lost 5 bases, with 24 bases spanning the gap. The CDR3 extends over 18 amino acids. CDR1 is SGHDT and CDR2 is YYEEEE in the germline V gene. The CDR3 DNA reads TGTGCCAGCAGCTTGAAGTGGGTTCAGGGGGGTCGTCGGGAGACCCAGTACTTC. As protein: CASSLKWVQGGRRETQYF.

This clone appeared a single time. The chain uses TRBV11-2 and TRBJ1-5, with D possibly TRBD1 on 5 matching bases. This CDR3 is 17 amino acids long. CDR1 is SGHAT, CDR2 FQNNGV, per germline. Trimming cost V 4 bases and J 2 bases, with 18 bases left between them. In DNA, the CDR3 is TGTGCCAGCAGCTCGGGACCTGGGGGGGGTCGCAATCAGCCCCAGCATTTT. Its protein is CASSSGPGGGRNQPQHF.

The chain recombines TRBV27 with TRBJ1-1, with D hard to call. The germline V gene has CDR1 MNHEY and CDR2 SMNVEV (reference sequence). V was trimmed by 4 bases and J by 1 base, leaving 7 bases between them. CDR3 length: 13 amino acids. CDR3 bases: TGTGCCAGCAGTTCTGCGGGGAACACTGAAGCTTTCTTT. This translates into CASSSAGNTEAFF.

This chain links TRBV29-1 with TRBJ2-1, with 13 bases identical to TRBD2. Unmatched junction bases numbered 4, after V lost 6 bases and J lost 5 bases. In germline, CDR1 is SQVTM, CDR2 ANQGSEA. There are 14 residues in the CDR3. The CDR3 loop reads CSVRTSGGDNEQFF. In DNA form, the CDR3 reads TGCAGCGTAAGGACTAGCGGGGGTGACAATGAGCAGTTCTTC.

The chain couples TRBV9 to TRBJ1-1, with TRBD1 identical over 7 bases. CDR1 is SGDLS and CDR2 is YYNGEE in the germline V gene. V trimming: 4 bases; J trimming: 3 bases; junction bases outside the gene matches: 9. The CDR3 covers 15 residues. The CDR3 region has the DNA TGTGCCAGCAGCCCGAGACAGGGAATGGACACTGAAGCTTTCTTT. Encoded protein: CASSPRQGMDTEAFF.

This clone was observed once. V and J are TRBV28 and TRBJ2-2; 8 bases are a match to TRBD2. Unmatched junction bases numbered 4, after V lost 6 bases and J lost 1 base. The CDR3 covers 15 residues. Germline values: CDR1 MDHEN, CDR2 SYDVKM. The CDR3 DNA reads as TGTGCCAGCAGAATAGCGGGAAAGAACACCGGGGAGCTGTTTTTT. The encoded protein is CASRIAGKNTGELFF.

This clone was detected a few times. The rearrangement joins TRBV19 to TRBJ2-4; 7 positions agree with TRBD1. CDR3 length: 14 amino acids. The ends lost 4 bases at V and 9 bases at J; junction bases unmatched: 9. Germline lookup yields CDR1 LNHDA and CDR2 SQIVND (reference sequence). The CDR3 nucleotides are TGTGCCAGTAGTAAACGACAGGGCTACAGCATTCAGTACTTC. Its translation: CASSKRQGYSIQYF.

This chain uses TRBV6-1 with TRBJ2-7, with D maybe TRBD2 (5 bases). The V end lost 11 bases, the J end lost 0 bases, and 17 bases lay between the germline ends. The CDR3 sequence is 14 residues long. Looked up from germline, CDR1 is MNHNS and CDR2 is SASEGT. CDR3 residues: CAHSPRGASYEQYF. For the CDR3, the DNA is TGTGCCCACTCGCCCCGGGGTGCCTCCTACGAGCAGTACTTC.

The rearrangement links TRBV28 to TRBJ2-3; TRBD1 matches at 8 bases. Per germline, CDR1 MDHEN and CDR2 SYDVKM. The CDR3 length is 15 residues. Trimming removed 5 bases from V and 0 bases from J; junction bases left unmatched: 4. CDR3 in DNA: TGTGCCAGCAGTCTCACAGGGGGGAGCACAGATACGCAGTATTTT. This translates into CASSLTGGSTDTQYF.